This T cell receptor beta chain was identified in a study of shared clonotypes between healthy human individuals. Data came from immunoSEQ multiplex PCR; TCRdb stores just in-frame clones and leaves some out. The sample lists 2 million to 2.5 million clones; over 85% were seen once. The study separated CD4+ cells into CD45RA+ naive and CD45RA-negative memory subsets. Trimming cost V 5 bases and J 2 bases, with 9 bases left between them. From germline, CDR1 is SGHVS and CDR2 FQNEAQ. The CDR3 consists of 13 residues. Sequenced: naive CD4+ T cells from PBMCs. Subset here: CD45RA+ positively selected. The V gene is TRBV7-8, the J gene TRBJ2-5; tentative D call: TRBD2 (5 bases). This clonotype was sampled from a young man in good health. Some clones in this sample may be carry-over from other donors' samples. The CDR3 bases are TGTGCCAGCAGCCCCGAGCGGCAAGAGACCCAGTACTTC. It is translated as CASSPERQETQYF.